This TCR beta chain stems from a study of shared clonotypes between healthy human individuals. Study in general: CD4 naive and memory got three plates each, CD8 naive two, CD8 memory one.

Study-level results: Researchers sampled only blood; tissue repertoires likely differ.

Comment on this clone: The antigen is unknown. Additional DNA sequences in this sample encode the identical CDR3.

Selected positively for CCR7 and CD45RO-negative, naive CD8 cells excluded terminally differentiated effector memory CD45RA+ cells. Several immunoSEQ 96-well plates shared each subset's DNA, each plate a replicate. Assay used: immunoSEQ multiplex PCR; TCRdb lists only in-frame clones, some missing. The data contain about 680,000 clones, 92% of them singletons. This clonotype was sampled from a man between 25 and 39 years old in good health. The sequenced material came from naive CD8+ T cells sorted from blood.

Here the CDR3 reads CASSVEGGTEAFF. CDR3 DNA sequence: TGTGCCAGCAGCGTAGAAGGGGGCACTGAAGCTTTCTTT. The chain joins TRBV9 to TRBJ1-1, with D possibly being TRBD1 (6 bases). This CDR3 comprises 13 residues. V lost 0 bases and J 4 bases, leaving 7 bases between the germline ends. In germline, CDR1 is SGDLS, CDR2 YYNGEE. The variable domain in full, completed from reference TRBV9 and TRBJ1-1, reads DSGVTQTPKHLITATGQRVTLRCSPRSGDLSVYWYQQSLDQGLQFLIQYYNGEERAKGNILERFSAQQFPDLHSELNLSSLELGDSALYFCASSVEGGTEAFFGQGTRLTVV.